The 10 T cell receptor beta chains below were found in one sample sequenced in a study of shared clonotypes between healthy human individuals. Repertoires were generated with immunoSEQ multiplex PCR, while TCRdb's copy carries only in-frame clones and drops some. The sample contains around 2,100,000 clones, just under 95% of which appear only once. CD45RO-negative CD8 cells positively selected for CCR7 made up the naive population, which excluded terminally differentiated effector memory CD45RA+ cells. Source material: naive CD8+ T cells sorted from blood. Receptor source: a man aged 18 to 35 in good health.

The gene calls are TRBV5-4 and TRBJ2-2, with 7 bases aligning to TRBD1. Germline V gene sequence: CDR1 SGHNT, CDR2 YYREEE (reference sequence). Losses at the gene ends were 4 bases for V and 0 bases for J; bases not matched to a gene: 9. The CDR3 consists of 17 residues. The CDR3: CASSTWTGATNTGELFF. The CDR3 DNA reads TGTGCCAGCAGCACCTGGACAGGAGCGACGAACACCGGGGAGCTGTTTTTT.

The V gene is TRBV4-2, the J gene TRBJ2-1; D may be TRBD1 (5 bases). Germline V gene lookup returns CDR1 LGHNA and CDR2 YNFKEQ. The V end was cut by 0 bases, the J end by 3 bases, with 12 bases between. The CDR3 runs 16 residues. As DNA, the CDR3 is TGTGCCAGCAGCCAAGATGGTAGGGGTGACTACAATGAGCAGTTCTTC. Translated: CASSQDGRGDYNEQFF.

On this clone: Other DNA sequences from this sample encode an identical CDR3 as well. The rearrangement links TRBV25-1 to TRBJ2-7; a possible D gene is TRBD1 (6 bases). The CDR3 consists of 14 residues. Per germline, CDR1 MGHDK and CDR2 SYGVNS. The V end was cut by 2 bases, the J end by 1 base, with 9 bases between. The CDR3 nucleotides read TGTGCCAGCAGTGAAGTAGGGGGATCCTACGAGCAGTACTTC. It translates to CASSEVGGSYEQYF.

The chain couples TRBV9 to TRBJ2-1; D is unclear. V lost 0 bases to trimming and J lost 8 bases, with 18 bases between them. The germline V gene has CDR1 SGDLS and CDR2 YYNGEE. The CDR3 length is 16 residues. CDR3 nucleotide sequence: TGTGCCAGCAGCGTAGAAGTGACCCACCAATCGGATGAGCAGTTCTTC. Protein: CASSVEVTHQSDEQFF.

The chain has TRBV9 and TRBJ1-2; 7 nucleotides agree with TRBD1. Trimming took 3 bases from V and 4 from J; bases not matched to a gene: 12. The CDR3 length is 16 residues. Germline V gene data show CDR1 as SGDLS and CDR2 as YYNGEE. Here the CDR3 reads CASSATTGRTGYGYTF. For the CDR3, the DNA is TGTGCCAGCAGCGCCACGACAGGGCGAACAGGCTATGGCTACACCTTC.

The chain employs TRBV29-1 and TRBJ2-5, with 7 bases aligning to TRBD1. The assigned J gene may be wrong: the sequence end matches TRBJ2-7 better. This CDR3 comprises 13 residues. The germline CDR1 and CDR2 sequences are SQVTM and ANQGSEA. CDR3 coding DNA: TGCAGCGTTGAAAGTGGGACAGACTACGAGCAGTACTTC. Translation gives CSVESGTDYEQYF.

A single count supports this clone. V usage is TRBV5-1 and J usage is TRBJ2-1; no definite D call. The CDR3 length is 11 residues. Germline assignment: CDR1 SGHRS and CDR2 YFSETQ. Trimming pared 6 bases from V and 7 bases from J, leaving 8 bases between. The CDR3 coding sequence is TGCGCCAGCATCCTTAATAATGAGCAGTTCTTC. Amino acid sequence: CASILNNEQFF.

The V gene is TRBV7-9, the J gene TRBJ2-2; 15 bases are shared with TRBD2. The junction had 4 bases not matched to a gene; V was cut back by 4 bases and J by 7 bases. The CDR3 has 16 residues. In germline, CDR1 is SEHNR, CDR2 FQNEAQ (reference sequence). CDR3 protein: CASSSGLAGGIGELFF. The CDR3 region has the DNA TGTGCCAGCAGCTCGGGACTAGCGGGGGGCATCGGGGAGCTGTTTTTT.

This sequence joins TRBV13 and TRBJ2-7; 7 nucleotides match TRBD1. The V segment lost 5 bases and the J segment 2 bases; nucleotides outside the gene matches: 6. This CDR3 region has 14 residues. CDR1 is PRHDT, CDR2 FYEKMQ, per germline (reference sequence). The CDR3 region has the DNA TGTGCCAGCAGCCCCCGGGACAGCACCTACGAGCAGTACTTC. Its translation: CASSPRDSTYEQYF. The full variable domain, in which reference TRBV13 and TRBJ2-7 provide the parts outside the CDR3, is AAGVIQSPRHLIKEKRETATLKCYPIPRHDTVYWYQQGPGQDPQFLISFYEKMQSDKGSIPDRFSAQQFSDYHSELNMSSLELGDSALYFCASSPRDSTYEQYFGPGTRLTVT.

This clone appeared a few times. V gene TRBV27 combines with J gene TRBJ1-5; D is ambiguous. CDR3 length: 14 amino acids. The germline V gene encodes CDR1 MNHEY and CDR2 SMNVEV (reference sequence). V was clipped by 9 bases and J by 0 bases, with 12 bases between them. The CDR3 DNA follows: TGTGCCAGTGCGGGCACCTATAGCAATCAGCCCCAGCATTTT. Its translation is CASAGTYSNQPQHF.